The present entry profiles one T cell receptor beta chain with its context. No cognate antigen has been identified for it. No clone much larger than this one lies a single base away; base qualities are absent. This sample is drawn from a study of human T cells and chemical hapten exposure (dated by TCRdb to the early 2020s). Background on the whole study: For sensitization, 2% DPC in acetone was applied to a 2 cm by 2 cm area of upper inner arm skin. Patients additionally received weekly therapeutic DPC doses to the scalp throughout the approximately 22-week study period. Patch testing was performed on the upper back with Finn chambers containing 0.01% DPC, and the patch tests were scored after 6 days according to International Contact Dermatitis Research Group standards. Most of the patients in the cohort were female, and the cohort covered alopecia areata with under or over 50% scalp involvement, alopecia totalis and alopecia universalis. The libraries were sequenced as a pool, and the TCR yield per sample differed mostly because of small variations in library volumes within the pool. Peripheral blood TCR repertoire changes were tracked in vivo in alopecia patients during primary and secondary sensitization to the hapten diphenylcyclopropenone (DPC). Blood samples were taken from patients before sensitization (week 0) and then at 2, 6 and about 24 weeks after DPC sensitization. Some 29 alopecia patients gave blood for TCR sequencing at one to four time points (pre-sensitization, 2, 6 and 24 weeks). Results the study describes overall, beyond this receptor: Because every patient had alopecia, a presumed autoimmune disease, the patients' immune response might differ from that of healthy individuals. After repeated subsampling, changes were observed in the strength of the expansion versus patch-test correlation and in the threshold at which the correlation became significant. Patch test score was positively correlated with the number of PT1 expanded TCRs, with significance at thresholds 8, 16 and 32 but not at 4. Significantly more large CDR3 similarity clusters were formed by expanded TCRs than by pre-sensitization or healthy control sets, consistent with antigen-driven responses. No change with DPC sensitization was found in the number of TCRs above 1 in 1000 frequency, and no evidence of global repertoire structure alterations was found.

Read against the paper, the sample's time point label means: pre-sensitization, week 0. This specimen's treatment or condition label, per the study, means: therapeutic diphenylcyclopropenone sensitization with weekly scalp DPC. At each patch-test visit, blood was drawn before the patch test was applied. Patients were considered eligible if aged 18 to 70, diagnosed with alopecia and deemed suitable for DPC therapy, and patients were excluded if pregnant. Total RNA was isolated from unfractionated whole blood collected in Tempus Blood RNA tubes. Library prep was done by RACE. The sequencer was a NextSeq 500. During library preparation, unique molecular identifiers were attached to individual cDNA molecules so that TCRs could be counted in a quantitative, reproducible way. Both TCR alpha and TCR beta chains were sequenced from each blood RNA sample. Regarding the original processing steps: The median number of TCRs per sample was approximately 93,000, ranging from about 23,224 to 750,000. V, J and CDR3 annotation of the TCR reads was carried out using the Decombinator software suite. For the PS versus PT1 abundance plots, all samples were subsampled to the same number of TCRs (28,000). TCRs were defined as expanded if absent before sensitization and observed at least eight times at the 2-week time point. The public sequencing data were trimmed at Q25 with fastp and processed into clonotypes with MiXCR by TCRdb, which kept only in-frame beta chains. When rows share a CDR3 protein, they turn into one entry using the most common DNA and genes. It is TCRdb's table, rather than the study itself, that gives the V and J calls and clone size. Counted in this sample were more than 250,000 distinct CDR3 sequences; about 9% of them appeared once. The top ten clonotypes cover around 2.5% of the sample.

Reading from cysteine to phenylalanine, the CDR3 counts 16 amino acids. Solely the CDR3 DNA is kept, with 48 bases framed from the first base. Ends trimmed: V by 5 bases, J by 2 bases; bases unmatched to a gene: 11. The CDR1 and CDR2 encoded by the germline V gene (reference sequence) are SEHNR and FQNEAQ. The rearrangement combines TRBV7-9 with TRBJ1-2, with 7 middle bases fitting TRBD1. This specimen consisted of whole blood, obtained in connection with sensitization to the hapten diphenylcyclopropenone (DPC). This TCR came from a woman in her thirties or forties with alopecia areata. Some clones in this sample may be carry-over from other donors' samples. The nucleotide sequence is given as TGTGCCAGCAGCCCGCTAGATATGACAGGGAACTATGGCTACACCTTC. This is translated as CASSPLDMTGNYGYTF.